The present entry profiles one T cell receptor beta chain with its context. This entry belongs to a study of blood T cell repertoires in COVID-19. V lost 0 bases, J lost 4 bases, and 12 bases lay in between. Germline loops: CDR1 KGHSH, CDR2 LQKENI. This CDR3 is built from 15 residues. The assay was immunoSEQ multiplex PCR, and TCRdb's table has in-frame clones only and misses some. This sample yields 250,000 to 350,000 clones, of which 90% are seen a single time; 1.1% belongs to the top ten. J is TRBJ1-2 and V is TRBV18, with D tentatively TRBD1 (5 bases). The specimen sequenced was PBMCs or T cells enriched from blood (not recorded which). This receptor was taken from a woman in her 30s who had recovered from COVID-19. For the CDR3, the DNA is TGTGCCAGCTCACCACCTATCGACAGCCTCTATGGCTACACCTTC. Amino acid sequence: CASSPPIDSLYGYTF.